The sequence of this T cell receptor (beta chain) was determined in a study of blood T cell repertoires in COVID-19 (dated by TCRdb to the early 2020s). A note on the overall study: Collaborator samples came from the United States, Italy and Spain and covered acute and convalescent phases of COVID-19. Where available, HLA class I and class II types were taken from metadata supplied by the sample provider and were not determined by assay-based typing. The material from the prospective study consisted of cDNA or gDNA derived from T cells, B-cell-depleted T cells, or PBMCs. The repertoires were released in a freely available public database intended as a resource for research on the immune response to SARS-CoV-2. A de-identified subject ID, COVID-19 status, age in years and sex were almost always included in the sample metadata. The samples were drawn from two sources: the first 160 participants of the ongoing ImmuneRACE study, and some 1,300 subjects contributed by 6 global collaborators. The dataset comprised deeply sampled blood TCRbeta repertoires from subjects exposed to, actively infected with, or recovered from COVID-19.

Results the study describes overall, beyond this receptor: The quantity of clinical and demographic metadata differed by source and by participant and was supplied without curation.

With respect to this clone: There is no known antigen for this receptor. No base qualities exist here, and no much larger clone lies one base off it.

Measured from the cysteine to the phenylalanine, the CDR3 is 13 residues long. The read is trimmed to its CDR3 DNA, 39 bases read in frame from base 1. For CDR1 and CDR2, the germline V gene lists SGHAT and FQNNGV. V was cut back by 5 bases and J by 1 base, leaving a gap of 9 bases between them. The immunoSEQ Assay, a bias-controlled multiplex PCR, was used to amplify TCRbeta CDR3 regions from genomic DNA. In the original analysis: Nucleated cell counts per sample were estimated from amplification of reference gene primers within the assay. To quantify the absolute abundance of each unique TCRbeta CDR3 rearrangement, sequence reads were collapsed and filtered. Productive Simpson clonality was computed per sample as the square root of Simpson's diversity index over productive rearrangements. TCRdb took over this immuneACCESS table, retaining in-frame rearrangements with V and J assigned. Such tables are incomplete; in checked studies, under half of the missing clones stem from an unresolved V gene, and the remainder is unexplained. V and J calls plus clone size are reproduced from that table; the DNA served to infer D and trimming. The sample table lists roughly 130,000 clones, 70% to 90% of them with a count of one. Of the sample, 3% to 4% is held by the ten largest clones.

Enrolling through a virtual design, the prospective study's participants ranged in age from roughly 18 to 89 years and lived across around 25 United States geographic areas. In the prospective study, participants were assigned to cohorts based on the clinical history participants reported in a screening survey and a study questionnaire. Mobile phlebotomists in the prospective study collected whole blood, serum and a nasopharyngeal or oropharyngeal swab from every participant. Prospective study participants could optionally give additional blood draws and questionnaires over an approximately two-month period. Prospective study blood samples were shipped either frozen or at room temperature before DNA extraction.

This TCR was recovered from a woman aged 45-59 years with acute COVID-19. The chain was built from TRBV11-2 and TRBJ2-7; the D gene is perhaps TRBD1, on 5 matching bases. The sample taken for sequencing was PBMCs or T cells enriched from blood (not recorded which). The CDR3 reads as follows: CASSPGLSYEQYF. The nucleotides read TGTGCCAGCAGCCCAGGGCTGTCCTACGAGCAGTACTTC.